This TCR beta chain was profiled in a study of T cell repertoires in cytomegalovirus infection. The wider study: It was recently identified HLA-C-restricted and well-studied HLA-B-restricted CMV epitopes that the study used. CMV infection plus the matching HLA type was flagged by public TCR beta signatures.

TCRdb fed the reads into MiXCR, producing one record per CDR3 protein. The repertoire holds some 800,000 distinct CDR3 sequences, with 30% to 35% as singletons. With respect to this clonotype: Its antigen remains unidentified.

Points from the study as a whole: Summed frequency of shared TCR beta families picked out CMV carriers who also had the relevant HLA.

V was cut by 2 bases and J by 10 bases, with 17 bases left in between. CDR3 size: 14 residues. Per germline, CDR1 SNHLY and CDR2 FYNNEI. The rearrangement joins TRBV2 to TRBJ1-2; D remains unclear. The source was cultured CD8+ T cells from PBMCs, collected from culture after CMV antigen stimulation. The TCR comes from a human donor in good health (CMV status not recorded). Some clones in this sample may be carry-over from other donors' samples. In DNA form, the CDR3 reads TGTGCCAGCAGTGAATCGGGCGGTTATCATGACTACACCTTC. It encodes CASSESGGYHDYTF.